This T cell receptor beta chain came from a study of PD-1 blockade in classical Hodgkin lymphoma. Study conclusions and caveats: The diversity seen at baseline in complete responders resembled that of newly diagnosed patients. Newly diagnosed patients were said to have less baseline TCR diversity than healthy donors did. TCR diversity in CD4+, not CD8+, cells rose significantly by C4D1.

This CDR3 has 14 amino acids. In germline, CDR1 is MNHNY, CDR2 SVGAGI (reference sequence). Comments on this clone: Antigen specificity is unknown. One end of the junction is discordant with germline, which a read error may explain.

With no exception, relapse followed autologous stem cell transplantation in all patients, and brentuximab vedotin exposure varied. Best response was recorded as complete response, partial response or progressive disease. This table comes from immunoSEQ multiplex PCR, and its TCRdb copy is limited to in-frame clones, with some not included. The table lists about 98,000 clones, roughly 89% of them singletons. The genes are TRBV6-6 and TRBJ2-3; the D is unclear. This clonotype originated in a human donor with classical Hodgkin lymphoma. Sample: peripheral blood mononuclear cells (PBMCs), taken at baseline. The CDR3 nucleotides are TGTGCCAGCAGTGACTCAGGAAGCACAGATACGCAGTATTTT. Its protein product is CASSDSGSTDTQYF.